Sequencing of this TCR beta chain was carried out in a study of T-cell reconstitution after alpha-beta-depleted transplantation in children. With respect to this clonotype: Its antigen is still unknown.

Unique molecular identifiers were used to barcode this TCRbeta library. TCRdb independently ran MiXCR on the PCR reads; one entry per CDR3 protein. The data show 250,000 or so distinct CDR3 sequences, about 24% seen once. Study conclusions and caveats: From newly produced T cells came most of the T-cell counts and diversity one year after transplant.

This CDR3 is built from 13 residues. Trimming removed 6 bases from V and 4 bases from J, with 11 bases in between. In germline, CDR1 is MDHEN, CDR2 SYDVKM. This chain joins TRBV28 and TRBJ2-3; D perhaps matches TRBD1 (5 bases). The clonotype comes from a female patient between 2 and 15 years old who had a stem cell transplant for congenital amegakaryocytic thrombocytopenia, so the T cells may come from the graft donor. The sample consisted of PBMCs, mostly from graft donor cells, taken 360 days after TCRalphabeta/CD19-depleted stem cell transplant. The CDR3 DNA follows: TGTGCCAGCAGCTCAGGGATCCCAGATACGCAGTATTTT. It yields the protein CASSSGIPDTQYF. Full variable domain (outside the CDR3, taken from reference TRBV28 and TRBJ2-3): DVKVTQSSRYLVKRTGEKVFLECVQDMDHENMFWYRQDPGLGLRLIYFSYDVKMKEKGDIPEGYSVSREKKERFSLILESASTNQTSMYLCASSSGIPDTQYFGPGTRLTVL.